One sample yielded the 2 T cell receptor beta chains listed below, sequenced in a study of cytomegalovirus exposure and HLA in healthy donors. 13 Jbeta primers and 60 Vbeta primers were used for the PCR. Some clones are missing from TCRdb's copy, which holds only in-frame ones; the method was immunoSEQ multiplex PCR. This table has 150,000 to 200,000 clones, approximately 80% appearing once. What was sequenced was PBMCs. The receptors here all came from a man under 40 in good health and CMV-seropositive.

This sequence joins TRBV29-1 and TRBJ2-2; 11 bases are a match to TRBD1. Germline CDR1 SQVTM, CDR2 ANQGSEA. CDR3 length equals 15 residues. Trimming at V came to 5 bases and at J to 4 bases, leaving 6 bases not matched to a gene. CDR3 sequence reads: CSVTGTGGVTGELFF. The CDR3, as DNA: TGCAGCGTTACGGGGACAGGGGGGGTCACCGGGGAGCTGTTTTTT.

The chain joins TRBV10-1 to TRBJ2-4, with D perhaps matching TRBD2 (6 bases). This CDR3 is 14 amino acids long. The V end lost 2 bases, the J end lost 5 bases, and 10 bases lay between the germline ends. From germline, CDR1 is WNHNN and CDR2 SYGVQD (reference sequence). The CDR3: CASSEREYENIQYF. The CDR3 DNA reads TGCGCCAGCAGTGAGCGGGAGTACGAAAACATTCAGTACTTC.